The T cell receptor beta chain described here comes from a study of regulatory T cells in long-lasting Graves disease. CDR3 regions were amplified by Arm-PCR using iRepertoire HTBI primers to build TCR beta libraries. TCRdb redid the calling of the multiplex PCR reads with MiXCR, one entry per CDR3 protein. The sample consists of hundreds of thousands of distinct CDR3 sequences, roughly 12% of them appearing once. This clonotype was seen only a few times. Time point here: newly diagnosed GD, antithyroid drugs for less than 3 months. Scientists built the TCR library using RNA that was extracted from PBMCs. The same sample was also used in a study of T cells in Graves' hyperthyroidism and ophthalmopathy.

The clonotype comes from a young man with Graves disease. The material sequenced was peripheral blood mononuclear cells (PBMCs), taken at new diagnosis, from a patient treated with antithyroid drugs.

CDR3 in DNA: TGTGCCAGCAGTCCTTTCGGCCTCGGAAACACCATATATTTT. Its translation is CASSPFGLGNTIYF. The chain carries TRBV25-1 and TRBJ1-3, with D hard to call. V shed 5 bases and J shed 4 bases, with 12 bases lying between them. This CDR3 has 14 residues. CDR1 MGHDK and CDR2 SYGVNS come from the germline V gene.